A single sample gave rise to the 29 T cell receptor beta chains below, sequenced in a study of Ad26.COV2.S vaccination and SARS-CoV-2 variants. The protocol was immunoSEQ multiplex PCR, while the TCRdb copy is restricted to in-frame clones and leaves out a portion. The sample includes hundreds of thousands of clones, over 75% of them seen just once. The treatment: roughly 20 received Ad26.COV2.S at low or high dose, single or two shots; 5 received placebo; per-sample allocation not given. After the first vaccine or placebo injection, samples were drawn on day 63. This specimen was peripheral blood, taken in a trial of Ad26.COV2.S vaccine versus placebo. The receptors were gathered from a person between 18 and 65 years old who received the Ad26.COV2.S COVID-19 vaccine or a placebo.

The V call is TRBV19, the J call TRBJ1-2; the match to TRBD1 covers 8 bases. The CDR3 contains 15 residues. CDR1 is LNHDA, CDR2 SQIVND, per germline (reference sequence). Unmatched junction bases numbered 9, after V lost 5 bases and J lost 4 bases. The CDR3 loop is CASSSGQGGAYGYTF. DNA for the CDR3: TGTGCCAGTAGTTCCGGACAGGGAGGCGCCTATGGCTACACCTTC.

The chain joins TRBV4-1 to TRBJ1-6, with a possible D match to TRBD1 (5 bases). Trimming stripped 6 bases from V and 9 bases from J, with 18 bases between. From germline, CDR1 is MGHRA and CDR2 YSYEKL. There are 15 residues in the CDR3. The CDR3 sequence: CASRHGGDVGSPLHF. CDR3 in DNA: TGCGCCAGCAGGCACGGGGGGGATGTCGGTTCACCCCTCCACTTT.

The V and J genes are TRBV28 and TRBJ1-2; D unclear. Germline V CDR1 and CDR2: MDHEN, SYDVKM. The CDR3 totals 11 residues. V lost 5 bases to trimming and J lost 8 bases, with 9 bases between them. The CDR3 protein is CASSGLSGYTF. The CDR3 DNA reads TGTGCCAGCAGTGGACTCTCGGGCTACACCTTC.

The rearrangement links TRBV5-6 to TRBJ1-5; D gene unclear. Trimming left V 5 bases short and J 2 bases short, with 11 bases between. The CDR3 is made up of 14 amino acids. Germline V gene data show CDR1 as SGHDT and CDR2 as YYEEEE. In DNA, the CDR3 is TGTGCCAGCAGTTTGACCGGGGGCAATCAGCCCCAGCATTTT. It is translated as CASSLTGGNQPQHF.

This clone showed up just once. The chain links TRBV15 to TRBJ2-7; 8 bases are a match to TRBD2. The V gene end was trimmed by 1 base and the J gene end by 4 bases; junction bases not matched to a gene: 3. The germline V gene encodes CDR1 LNHNV and CDR2 YYDKDF (reference sequence). This CDR3 has 14 residues. CDR3 nucleotide sequence: TGTGCCACCAGCAGAGGGACTAGCCCATACGAGCAGTACTTC. This codes for CATSRGTSPYEQYF. The whole variable domain, remainder taken from reference TRBV15 and TRBJ2-7, is DAMVIQNPRYQVTQFGKPVTLSCSQTLNHNVMYWYQQKSSQAPKLLFHYYDKDFNNEADTPDNFQSRRPNTSFCFLDIRSPGLGDTAMYLCATSRGTSPYEQYFGPGTRLTVT.

The chain carries TRBV6-5 and TRBJ1-4; D remains unclear. Trimming stripped 8 bases from V and 4 bases from J, with 11 bases between. This CDR3 spans 13 amino acids. The germline CDR1 and CDR2 sequences are MNHEY and SVGAGI. CDR3 nucleotide sequence: TGTGCCAGCTCCCGTGGCAGTAATGAAAAACTGTTTTTT. Translated: CASSRGSNEKLFF.

J is TRBJ2-5 and V is TRBV5-1; D uncertain. V shed 2 bases and J shed 5 bases, with 13 bases lying between them. Germline V gene data show CDR1 as SGHRS and CDR2 as YFSETQ. This CDR3 contains 14 residues. The CDR3 is CASSFREAGETQYF. CDR3 nucleotide sequence: TGCGCCAGCAGCTTTCGCGAGGCCGGGGAGACCCAGTACTTC.

This clone appeared a few times. This chain uses TRBV12-3 or TRBV12-4 with TRBJ1-1; D remains ambiguous. This CDR3 spans 11 amino acids. Trimming took off 4 bases at V and 5 bases at J, with 5 bases between the two ends. This CDR3 is CASSWRTEAFF. DNA of the CDR3: TGTGCCAGCAGTTGGAGGACTGAAGCTTTCTTT.

The rearrangement links TRBV2 to TRBJ1-4, with D perhaps TRBD1 (5 bases). This CDR3 comprises 16 residues. Trimming took 7 bases from V and 3 from J, leaving 18 bases between them. CDR1 and CDR2 from the germline V gene are SNHLY and FYNNEI. For the CDR3, the DNA is TGTGCCAGCAAAGTGGGGGGGGTTTCTGCTAATGAAAAACTGTTTTTT. Encoded protein: CASKVGGVSANEKLFF.

The rearrangement joins TRBV27 to TRBJ1-5; D might be TRBD1 (6 bases). The CDR3 runs 14 residues. The germline CDR1 and CDR2 sequences are MNHEY and SMNVEV (reference sequence). Trimming took off 3 bases at V and 7 bases at J, with 13 bases between the two ends. CDR3 DNA sequence: TGTGCCAGCAGTTTCGGCAGGGGAGGACAGCCCCAGCATTTT. It specifies CASSFGRGGQPQHF.

The chain links TRBV3-1 (or the pseudogene TRBV3-2) to TRBJ2-5; D not certain. Germline V gene data show CDR1 as LGHDT and CDR2 as YNNKEL (reference sequence). The CDR3 length is 13 residues. Trimming removed 4 bases from V and 2 bases from J, with 8 bases in between. The CDR3 region is CASSRLRQETQYF. DNA for the CDR3: TGTGCCAGCAGCCGACTCAGACAAGAGACCCAGTACTTC.

This chain joins TRBV5-4 and TRBJ2-7; D is undetermined. V lost 3 bases, J lost 3 bases, and 10 bases lay in between. This CDR3 is built from 13 residues. Germline V gives CDR1 SGHNT, CDR2 YYREEE (reference sequence). CDR3: CASSSTLGYEQYF. CDR3 coding DNA: TGTGCCAGCAGCTCGACTCTCGGCTACGAGCAGTACTTC.

The chain has TRBV18 and TRBJ2-7; maybe TRBD2 (5 bases). The length of the CDR3 is 15 residues. Germline CDR1 and CDR2: KGHSH and LQKENI. Between the trimmed V and J ends, which lost 3 bases and 0 bases, there was a span of 12 bases. In DNA, the CDR3 is TGTGCCAGCTCACCCTATGGGGAGAGCTCCTACGAGCAGTACTTC. This translates into CASSPYGESSYEQYF.

The rearrangement uses TRBV6-5 and TRBJ2-3; TRBD1 agrees at 7 bases. In germline, CDR1 is MNHEY, CDR2 SVGAGI. The CDR3 extends over 13 amino acids. V was clipped by 8 bases and J by 0 bases; unmatched bases: 2. This CDR3 reads CASGTESTDTQYF. The CDR3 DNA sequence: TGTGCCAGCGGGACAGAGAGCACAGATACGCAGTATTTT.

The chain has TRBV7-8 and TRBJ1-5, with a weak D call TRBD1 (5 bases). CDR3 length equals 14 residues. Per the germline V gene, CDR1 is SGHVS and CDR2 is FQNEAQ. The ends were cut back, 1 base at V and 9 bases at J, with 13 bases in the middle. Here the CDR3 reads CASSLGDSDGPQHF. The CDR3 bases are TGTGCCAGCAGCTTAGGAGACAGTGATGGGCCCCAGCATTTT.

The rearrangement joins TRBV30 to TRBJ1-2; a weak D match, TRBD1 (5 bases). The CDR3 length is 15 residues. The ends were cut back, 2 bases at V and 3 bases at J, with 16 bases in the middle. The germline gives CDR1 GTSNPN, CDR2 SVGIG (reference sequence). CDR3 sequence reads: CAWSLQGGYYYGYTF. The CDR3 DNA follows: TGTGCCTGGAGTCTCCAGGGCGGATATTACTATGGCTACACCTTC.

J is TRBJ2-5 and V is TRBV6-1, with TRBD1 matching over 9 bases. The germline CDR1 and CDR2 sequences are MNHNS and SASEGT. CDR3 length equals 15 residues. The V gene end was trimmed by 0 bases and the J gene end by 4 bases; junction bases not matched to a gene: 3. CDR3 region: CASSEAAGQGETQYF. In DNA, the CDR3 is TGTGCCAGCAGTGAAGCGGCGGGACAGGGAGAGACCCAGTACTTC.

This CDR3 is CASSPIGTLNTGELFF. DNA for the CDR3: TGTGCCAGCAGTCCCATAGGGACATTAAACACCGGGGAGCTGTTTTTT. This chain links TRBV27 with TRBJ2-2, with a tentative D call TRBD1 (6 bases). Per the germline V gene, CDR1 is MNHEY and CDR2 is SMNVEV (reference sequence). The CDR3 spans 16 residues. Trimming cost V 5 bases and J 2 bases, with 15 bases left between them.

There are a few counts of this clone. The rearrangement uses TRBV6-6 and TRBJ1-5; D might be TRBD1 (6 bases). The V gene's germline CDR1 is MNHNY and CDR2 SVGAGI (reference sequence). With 6 bases removed from V and 3 bases from J, the gap between germline ends came to 12 bases. CDR3 length: 14 amino acids. CDR3 bases: TGTGCCAGCAGATACAGGGTTGCCAATCAGCCCCAGCATTTT. Its protein product is CASRYRVANQPQHF.

This chain connects TRBV6-4 to TRBJ1-5; no clear D gene. Germline V CDR1 and CDR2: MRHNA, SNTAGT. V lost 4 bases and J lost 0, with 16 bases in between. This CDR3 has 17 amino acids. This chain's CDR3 is CASSARHFPLSNQPQHF. For the CDR3, the DNA is TGTGCCAGCAGTGCTCGACACTTTCCCCTTAGCAATCAGCCCCAGCATTTT.

V usage is TRBV28 and J usage is TRBJ1-1; the D gene is possibly TRBD1 (6 bases). The CDR3 extends over 15 amino acids. V was shortened by 5 bases and J by 5 bases, with 18 bases between the two germline ends. Germline values: CDR1 MDHEN, CDR2 SYDVKM. The CDR3 protein is CASSGSGGLRTEAFF. The CDR3, as DNA: TGTGCCAGCAGTGGGTCGGGGGGGCTAAGGACTGAAGCTTTCTTT.

The chain has TRBV9 and TRBJ2-1, with TRBD2 identical over 10 bases. CDR3 length: 15 residues. The V gene end was trimmed by 3 bases and the J gene end by 10 bases; junction bases not matched to a gene: 10. Looked up from germline, CDR1 is SGDLS and CDR2 is YYNGEE. The CDR3: CASSASGGAGEEQFF. For the CDR3, the DNA is TGTGCCAGCAGCGCAAGCGGGGGGGCCGGGGAGGAGCAGTTCTTC.

The rearrangement joins TRBV30 to TRBJ2-2; a possible D gene is TRBD1 (5 bases). The germline gives CDR1 GTSNPN, CDR2 SVGIG (reference sequence). Trimming stripped 1 base from V and 7 bases from J, with 16 bases between. The CDR3 has 15 amino acids. The CDR3 sequence: CAWSGRGGGGGELFF. The DNA of the CDR3 is TGTGCCTGGAGTGGTAGGGGCGGCGGTGGCGGGGAGCTGTTTTTT.

The V gene is TRBV10-3, the J gene TRBJ1-3; D is unclear. There are 15 residues in the CDR3. Trimming cost V 2 bases and J 2 bases, with 10 bases left between them. Germline-derived CDR1 and CDR2 are ENHRY and SYGVKD. The CDR3 DNA is TGTGCCATCAGTGAGGTCGATGGGGCTGGAAACACCATATATTTT. It translates to CAISEVDGAGNTIYF.

The chain recombines TRBV4-3 with TRBJ2-1; 7 bases line up with TRBD1. The CDR3 runs to 19 residues. J gave up 1 base and V 2 bases, and 14 bases lay outside the gene matches. Germline values: CDR1 LGHNA, CDR2 YSLEER. CDR3 in amino acids: CASSQSFQGGLKSYNEQFF. DNA of the CDR3: TGCGCCAGCAGCCAAAGTTTTCAAGGGGGCTTGAAGTCCTACAATGAGCAGTTCTTC.

This chain links TRBV7-9 with TRBJ1-4, with 7 bases aligning to TRBD1. Looked up from germline, CDR1 is SEHNR and CDR2 is FQNEAQ (reference sequence). Trimming took 0 bases from V and 0 from J; bases not matched to a gene: 1. This CDR3 comprises 16 residues. DNA of the CDR3: TGTGCCAGCAGCTTAGCGGGGACAGCAACTAATGAAAAACTGTTTTTT. Protein: CASSLAGTATNEKLFF.

DNA for the CDR3: TGTGCTAGTGGTTTGGTAGGGAGCCCCCCTCCGGGGCCGGGCACTGAAGCTTTCTTT. Protein product: CASGLVGSPPPGPGTEAFF. The chain couples TRBV12-5 to TRBJ1-1; a weak D match, TRBD1 (5 bases). This CDR3 spans 19 amino acids. V was trimmed by 0 bases and J by 4 bases, leaving 24 bases between them. Germline CDR1 and CDR2: LGHNT and FRNRAP.

The chain is built from TRBV5-1 and TRBJ2-7, with D perhaps TRBD1 (6 bases). The CDR3 sequence is 13 residues long. Trimming pared 1 base from V and 9 bases from J, leaving 14 bases between. CDR1 is SGHRS, CDR2 YFSETQ, per germline. CDR3: CASSLTRDTGQYF. The DNA of the CDR3 is TGCGCCAGCAGCTTGACCCGGGACACCGGGCAGTACTTC.

The chain employs TRBV7-8 and TRBJ2-3; D not certain. This CDR3 region has 14 residues. V shed 3 bases and J shed 0 bases, with 7 bases lying between them. Looked up from germline, CDR1 is SGHVS and CDR2 is FQNEAQ. The CDR3 DNA reads as TGTGCCAGCAGCTTCACCTCTAGCACAGATACGCAGTATTTT. Its translation is CASSFTSSTDTQYF.